One sample yielded the 28 T cell receptor beta chains listed below, sequenced in a study of T cell changes during pregnancy in multiple sclerosis. Measured with immunoSEQ multiplex PCR; TCRdb has only the in-frame clones, and not every one. The sample yields about 67,000 clones, just over 90% seen once. This sample comprised peripheral blood, obtained in the second trimester of pregnancy. The receptors here all came from a female donor with multiple sclerosis, enrolled in a pregnancy study.

The chain couples TRBV19 to TRBJ1-2; maybe TRBD1 (5 bases). The germline CDR1 and CDR2 sequences are LNHDA and SQIVND (reference sequence). Deletions cut 3 bases from V and 8 bases from J, with 16 bases between. The CDR3 contains 14 residues. In DNA, the CDR3 is TGTGCCAGTAGTATGATTGACAGAGTCAGCGGCTACACCTTC. It yields the protein CASSMIDRVSGYTF.

The V gene is TRBV27, the J gene TRBJ2-7; 8 nucleotides align to TRBD1. V was pared by 5 bases and J by 4 bases, with 7 bases of the junction left unmatched. The CDR3 totals 14 residues. Germline-derived CDR1 and CDR2 are MNHEY and SMNVEV (reference sequence). The DNA of the CDR3 is TGTGCCAGCAGTATTCGACAGGGGCCTTACGAGCAGTACTTC. It encodes CASSIRQGPYEQYF.

The chain couples TRBV6-5 to TRBJ2-2; D remains ambiguous. This CDR3 is built from 14 residues. CDR1 MNHEY and CDR2 SVGAGI come from the germline V gene. Trimming pared 6 bases from V and 4 bases from J, leaving 12 bases between. DNA for the CDR3: TGTGCCAGCAGAGCCACGATGCCCACCGGGGAGCTGTTTTTT. Protein: CASRATMPTGELFF.

The rearrangement uses TRBV19 and TRBJ2-6; 7 bases agree with TRBD1. Germline lookup yields CDR1 LNHDA and CDR2 SQIVND (reference sequence). This CDR3 contains 15 residues. Losses at the gene ends were 6 bases for V and 2 bases for J; bases not matched to a gene: 4. The CDR3 loop is CASSITGAGANVLTF. Written as DNA, the CDR3 is TGTGCCAGTAGCATTACAGGGGCTGGGGCCAACGTCCTGACTTTC.

Only one count was recorded for this clone. The gene calls are TRBV9 and TRBJ2-3; no definite D call. The CDR3 is made up of 13 amino acids. Trimming removed 0 bases from V and 3 bases from J, with 5 bases in between. Per the germline V gene, CDR1 is SGDLS and CDR2 is YYNGEE. CDR3 coding DNA: TGTGCCAGCAGCGTAGAACAGACAGATACGCAGTATTTT. Protein product: CASSVEQTDTQYF.

The chain employs TRBV10-2 and TRBJ2-1, with D possibly being TRBD2 (7 bases). The V gene's germline CDR1 is WSHSY and CDR2 SAAADI. The CDR3 length is 15 residues. V dropped 10 bases and J dropped 0 bases, with 16 bases sitting between them. CDR3 sequence: CATYEGGSSYNEQFF. CDR3 coding DNA: TGCGCCACCTATGAGGGGGGGAGCTCCTACAATGAGCAGTTCTTC.

The chain employs TRBV6-1 and TRBJ2-7; the D gene is possibly TRBD1 (6 bases). The V and J ends lost 3 bases and 6 bases respectively, with 18 bases between them. Looked up from germline, CDR1 is MNHNS and CDR2 is SASEGT. The CDR3 is 15 residues long. The CDR3 DNA reads TGTGCCAGCAGTGACGTCCAGGGGTCGAAGTTCGAGCAGTACTTC. Its translation: CASSDVQGSKFEQYF.

V is TRBV9 and J is TRBJ2-7, with 9 bases identical to TRBD2. This CDR3 region has 14 residues. Trimming cost V 2 bases and J 5 bases; bases outside gene matches: 5. The germline V gene encodes CDR1 SGDLS and CDR2 YYNGEE. CDR3 sequence: CASSVSGRRDEQYF. CDR3 nucleotide sequence: TGTGCCAGCAGCGTCAGCGGGAGGAGGGACGAGCAGTACTTC.

The V and J genes are TRBV5-6 and TRBJ1-5, with TRBD1 matching 7 bases. With 4 bases clipped from V and 4 bases from J, the junction kept 8 bases outside the gene matches. The CDR3 has 15 residues. Germline CDR1 and CDR2: SGHDT and YYEEEE. In DNA, the CDR3 is TGTGCCAGCAGCCTCGGGACAGTCCTTAATCAGCCCCAGCATTTT. As protein: CASSLGTVLNQPQHF.

The J gene is TRBJ2-3, the V gene TRBV19; a weak D match, TRBD2 (6 bases). Trimming cost V 8 bases and J 5 bases, with 17 bases left between them. The germline gives CDR1 LNHDA, CDR2 SQIVND (reference sequence). The CDR3 covers 14 residues. CDR3 DNA: TGTGCCAGTTCCCCTGGGGGGAGTGGAGATACGCAGTATTTT. Amino acids: CASSPGGSGDTQYF.

The DNA for the CDR3 is TGTGCCAGCAGCCCTGGACAGGGGGCGCGGGGCTACACCTTC. Protein: CASSPGQGARGYTF. The chain uses TRBV4-2 and TRBJ1-2; TRBD1 agrees at 11 bases. The CDR3 sequence is 14 residues long. Trimming took 4 bases from V and 8 from J; bases not matched to a gene: 6. Germline CDR1 is LGHNA and CDR2 is YNFKEQ.

The genes are TRBV30 and TRBJ1-1; possibly TRBD1 for D (5 bases). This CDR3 is 15 amino acids long. The ends were cut back, 7 bases at V and 0 bases at J, with 18 bases in the middle. Germline lookup yields CDR1 GTSNPN and CDR2 SVGIG (reference sequence). As DNA, the CDR3 is TGTGCCTCCCGAAGCGGGGCCACCATGAACACTGAAGCTTTCTTT. Residues: CASRSGATMNTEAFF.

The rearrangement uses TRBV29-1 and TRBJ1-1, with TRBD1 matching over 8 bases. In germline, CDR1 is SQVTM, CDR2 ANQGSEA. CDR3 length equals 14 residues. V shed 4 bases and J 3 bases; nucleotides not matched to a gene: 7. The CDR3 DNA follows: TGCAGCGTTGTCTTTGGGACAGGCGACACTGAAGCTTTCTTT. It is translated as CSVVFGTGDTEAFF.

This CDR3 is CASSPGRGYGYTF. CDR3 DNA sequence: TGTGCCAGCAGCCCAGGGAGGGGCTATGGCTACACCTTC. The chain links TRBV5-6 to TRBJ1-2; D possibly corresponds to TRBD1 (5 bases). The length of the CDR3 is 13 residues. V lost 4 bases and J 4 bases, leaving 11 bases between the germline ends. Per the germline V gene, CDR1 is SGHDT and CDR2 is YYEEEE.

The V call is TRBV29-1, the J call TRBJ1-2, with TRBD1 matching 8 bases. Germline V CDR1 and CDR2: SQVTM, ANQGSEA. Unmatched junction bases numbered 10, after V lost 7 bases and J lost 6 bases. The CDR3 has 13 amino acids. CDR3 in amino acids: CSAGGQGGDGYTF. As DNA, the CDR3 is TGCAGCGCTGGAGGACAGGGAGGGGATGGCTACACCTTC.

This chain links TRBV7-2 with TRBJ1-3, with TRBD1 matching 7 bases. J gave up 2 bases and V 5 bases, and 6 bases lay outside the gene matches. Per the germline V gene, CDR1 is SGHTA and CDR2 is FQGNSA. This CDR3 spans 15 amino acids. The CDR3 DNA follows: TGTGCCAGCAGCGCAGTTCAGGGGGCTGGAAACACCATATATTTT. Translation: CASSAVQGAGNTIYF.

This clone has a handful of counts. The V and J genes are TRBV7-9 and TRBJ1-5, with D uncertain. This CDR3 has 15 amino acids. The V gene's germline CDR1 is SEHNR and CDR2 FQNEAQ (reference sequence). Trimming removed 5 bases from V and 6 bases from J, with 17 bases in between. DNA of the CDR3: TGTGCCAGCAGCCCGCGTGGCGGGGAGGGTCAGCCCCAGCATTTT. This encodes CASSPRGGEGQPQHF.

This chain links TRBV19 with TRBJ1-5; no firm D call. This CDR3 has 12 amino acids. The V and J ends lost 2 bases and 5 bases respectively, with 4 bases between them. Germline values: CDR1 LNHDA, CDR2 SQIVND (reference sequence). The CDR3 reads CASSISHQPQHF. The DNA for the CDR3 is TGTGCCAGTAGTATAAGCCATCAGCCCCAGCATTTT.

The chain is built from TRBV5-6 and TRBJ2-6; a weak D match, TRBD1 (5 bases). V was trimmed by 4 bases and J by 0 bases, leaving 17 bases between them. The CDR3 has 18 amino acids. The germline gives CDR1 SGHDT, CDR2 YYEEEE. In nucleotides, the CDR3 is TGTGCCAGCAGCCTTTCCCCGACAGATTACTCTGGGGCCAACGTCCTGACTTTC. Its translation is CASSLSPTDYSGANVLTF.

V usage is TRBV19 and J usage is TRBJ2-7; TRBD1 matches at 7 bases. The ends lost 8 bases at V and 2 bases at J; junction bases unmatched: 6. This CDR3 has 13 residues. From germline, CDR1 is LNHDA and CDR2 SQIVND (reference sequence). The CDR3 sequence: CASARGGPYEQYF. In DNA, the CDR3 is TGTGCCAGTGCTCGAGGGGGCCCCTACGAGCAGTACTTC.

The chain recombines TRBV7-2 with TRBJ2-3, with a possible D match to TRBD2 (5 bases). The CDR3 totals 16 residues. V lost 6 bases, J lost 4 bases, and 20 bases lay in between. CDR1 SGHTA and CDR2 FQGNSA come from the germline V gene. This chain's CDR3 is CASSLRSVIGADTQYF. CDR3 sequence (DNA): TGTGCCAGCAGTCTCCGAAGCGTGATCGGGGCAGATACGCAGTATTTT. The variable domain in full, with the rest retrieved from reference TRBV7-2 and TRBJ2-3, is GAGVSQSPSNKVTEKGKDVELRCDPISGHTALYWYRQSLGQGLEFLIYFQGNSAPDKSGLPSDRFSAERTGGSVSTLTIQRTQQEDSAVYLCASSLRSVIGADTQYFGPGTRLTVL.

This chain connects TRBV7-2 to TRBJ1-5; possible D gene TRBD1, 5 bases. The V gene's germline CDR1 is SGHTA and CDR2 FQGNSA. This CDR3 has 15 amino acids. The V end was cut by 2 bases, the J end by 2 bases, with 10 bases between. The CDR3 spells CASSLLEGGNQPQHF. The CDR3 region has the DNA TGTGCCAGCAGCTTATTAGAAGGGGGCAATCAGCCCCAGCATTTT.

This chain joins TRBV5-5 and TRBJ2-2; D is unclear. Germline loops: CDR1 SGHKS, CDR2 YYEKEE (reference sequence). This CDR3 is 16 amino acids long. The ends were cut back, 0 bases at V and 0 bases at J, with 9 bases in the middle. The DNA for the CDR3 is TGTGCCAGCAGCTTGGTTTCCAGCGCGAACACCGGGGAGCTGTTTTTT. Translating gives CASSLVSSANTGELFF.

The gene calls are TRBV13 and TRBJ2-3, with 8 nucleotides matching TRBD2. J gave up 5 bases and V 3 bases, and 7 bases lay outside the gene matches. Germline CDR1 is PRHDT and CDR2 is FYEKMQ (reference sequence). The length of the CDR3 is 15 residues. The CDR3 spells CASSFRGGRGDTQYF. The CDR3 nucleotides are TGTGCCAGCAGCTTCCGGGGGGGCCGGGGAGATACGCAGTATTTT.

The chain couples TRBV5-1 to TRBJ1-1; maybe TRBD1 (6 bases). CDR1 is SGHRS, CDR2 YFSETQ, per germline. V lost 4 bases to trimming and J lost 1 base, with 11 bases between them. This CDR3 is 14 amino acids long. For the CDR3, the DNA is TGCGCCAGCAGCCTCCCACAGGGGAACACTGAAGCTTTCTTT. Protein: CASSLPQGNTEAFF. Supplemented by reference TRBV5-1 and TRBJ1-1, the full variable domain reads KAGVTQTPRYLIKTRGQQVTLSCSPISGHRSVSWYQQTPGQGLQFLFEYFSETQRNKGNFPGRFSGRQFSNSRSEMNVSTLELGDSALYLCASSLPQGNTEAFFGQGTRLTVV.

This sequence joins TRBV19 and TRBJ2-2; possibly TRBD1 for D (6 bases). The V gene's germline CDR1 is LNHDA and CDR2 SQIVND (reference sequence). This CDR3 region has 16 residues. Trimming cost V 5 bases and J 1 base, with 14 bases left between them. The CDR3 protein is CASSAKTGRNTGELFF. CDR3 sequence (DNA): TGTGCCAGTAGTGCGAAAACAGGGAGGAACACCGGGGAGCTGTTTTTT.

The V gene is TRBV6-5, the J gene TRBJ2-7, with 7 bases matching TRBD1. This CDR3 comprises 14 residues. CDR1 and CDR2 from the germline V gene are MNHEY and SVGAGI. J lost 4 bases, V lost 6 bases, and 9 bases had no gene match. In DNA form, the CDR3 reads TGTGCCAGCAGCCCGGGACAGAAATCGTACGAGCAGTACTTC. Protein: CASSPGQKSYEQYF.

CDR3 sequence: CASSPGLAEHNEQFF. The CDR3 DNA is TGTGCCAGCAGCCCCGGACTAGCGGAGCACAATGAGCAGTTCTTC. The chain combines TRBV4-2 with TRBJ2-1; 10 positions agree with TRBD2. The junction had 5 bases not matched to a gene; V was cut back by 4 bases and J by 5 bases. The CDR3 runs to 15 residues. Germline-derived CDR1 and CDR2 are LGHNA and YNFKEQ.